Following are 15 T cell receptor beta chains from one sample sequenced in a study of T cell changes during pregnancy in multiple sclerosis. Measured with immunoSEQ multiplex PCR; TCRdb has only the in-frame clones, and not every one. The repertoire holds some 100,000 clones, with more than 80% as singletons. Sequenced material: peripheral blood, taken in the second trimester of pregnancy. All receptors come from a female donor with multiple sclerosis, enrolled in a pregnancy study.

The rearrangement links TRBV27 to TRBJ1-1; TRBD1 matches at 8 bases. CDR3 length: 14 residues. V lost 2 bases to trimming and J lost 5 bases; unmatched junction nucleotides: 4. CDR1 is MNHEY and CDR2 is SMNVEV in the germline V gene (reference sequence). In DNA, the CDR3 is TGTGCCAGCAGTTTAGACAGGGGAGGGACTGAAGCTTTCTTT. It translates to CASSLDRGGTEAFF.

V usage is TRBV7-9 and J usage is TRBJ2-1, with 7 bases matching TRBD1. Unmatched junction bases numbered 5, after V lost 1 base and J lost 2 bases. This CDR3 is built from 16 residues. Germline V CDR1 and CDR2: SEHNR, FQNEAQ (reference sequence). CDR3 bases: TGTGCCAGCAGCTTAGTACAGGGGCCCACCTACAATGAGCAGTTCTTC. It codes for CASSLVQGPTYNEQFF.

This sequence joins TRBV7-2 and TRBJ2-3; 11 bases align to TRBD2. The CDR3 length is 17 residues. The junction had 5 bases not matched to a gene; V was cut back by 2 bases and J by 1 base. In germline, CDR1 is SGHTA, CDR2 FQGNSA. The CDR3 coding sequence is TGTGCCAGCAGCTTAACGACTAGCGGGGCGGGCACAGATACGCAGTATTTT. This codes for CASSLTTSGAGTDTQYF.

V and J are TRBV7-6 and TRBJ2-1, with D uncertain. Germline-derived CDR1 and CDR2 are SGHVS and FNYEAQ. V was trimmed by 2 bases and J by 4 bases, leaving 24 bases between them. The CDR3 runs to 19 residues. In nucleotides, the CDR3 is TGTGCCAGCAGCTTAACAATAAGTCCCTTGGGCGCTGGATACAATGAGCAGTTCTTC. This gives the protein CASSLTISPLGAGYNEQFF.

The CDR3 region is CASSMRTARGNTIYF. The CDR3 bases are TGTGCCAGTAGTATGAGGACAGCCCGTGGAAACACCATATATTTT. The chain has TRBV19 and TRBJ1-3, with D maybe TRBD1 (6 bases). This CDR3 is built from 15 residues. The germline V and J ends were trimmed by 3 bases and 3 bases, with 12 bases remaining between them. Germline values: CDR1 LNHDA, CDR2 SQIVND (reference sequence).

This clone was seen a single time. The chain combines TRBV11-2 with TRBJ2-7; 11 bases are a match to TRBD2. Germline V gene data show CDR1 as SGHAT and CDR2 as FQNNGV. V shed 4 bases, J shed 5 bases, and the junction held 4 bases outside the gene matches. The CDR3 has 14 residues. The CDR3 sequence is CASSSGLAVNEQYF. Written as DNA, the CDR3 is TGTGCCAGCAGCTCGGGACTAGCGGTCAACGAGCAGTACTTC.

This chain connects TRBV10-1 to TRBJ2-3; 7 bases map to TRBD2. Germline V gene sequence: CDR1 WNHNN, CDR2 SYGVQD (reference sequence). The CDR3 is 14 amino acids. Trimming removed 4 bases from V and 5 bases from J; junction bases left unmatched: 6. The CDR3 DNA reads TGCGCCAGCAGTGGGACTAGGATTATAGATACGCAGTATTTT. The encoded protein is CASSGTRIIDTQYF.

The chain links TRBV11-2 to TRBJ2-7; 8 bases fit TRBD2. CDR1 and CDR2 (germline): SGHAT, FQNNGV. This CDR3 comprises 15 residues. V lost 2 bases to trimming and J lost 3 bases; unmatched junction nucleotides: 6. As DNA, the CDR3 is TGTGCCAGCAGCTTATCAGCGGGAGCGGGCTACGAGCAGTACTTC. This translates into CASSLSAGAGYEQYF.

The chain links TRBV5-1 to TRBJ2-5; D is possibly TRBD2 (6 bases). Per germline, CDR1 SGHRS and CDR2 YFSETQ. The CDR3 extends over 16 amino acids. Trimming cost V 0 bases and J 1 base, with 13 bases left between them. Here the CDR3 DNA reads TGCGCCAGCAGCTTGGGGGCAGGAGGGACCCAAGAGACCCAGTACTTC. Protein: CASSLGAGGTQETQYF.

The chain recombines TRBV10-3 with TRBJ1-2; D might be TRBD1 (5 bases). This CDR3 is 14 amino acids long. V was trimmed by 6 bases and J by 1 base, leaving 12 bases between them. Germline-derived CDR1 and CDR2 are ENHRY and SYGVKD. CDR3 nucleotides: TGTGCCATCAGCCCGTGGGGACTTAACTATGGCTACACCTTC. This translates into CAISPWGLNYGYTF.

The CDR3 bases are TGTGCCAGTAGTATAGGTCGCGGGGAAATACTGAACACTGAAGCTTTCTTT. It codes for CASSIGRGEILNTEAFF. The chain uses TRBV19 and TRBJ1-1; D remains ambiguous. CDR1 and CDR2 from the germline V gene are LNHDA and SQIVND (reference sequence). This CDR3 is 17 amino acids long. V lost 1 base to trimming and J lost 0 bases, with 15 bases between them.

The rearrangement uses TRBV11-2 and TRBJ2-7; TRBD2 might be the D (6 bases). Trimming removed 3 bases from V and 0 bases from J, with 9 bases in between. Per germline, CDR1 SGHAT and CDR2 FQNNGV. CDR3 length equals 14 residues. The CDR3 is CASSFAGGSYEQYF. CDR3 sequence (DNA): TGTGCCAGCAGCTTCGCCGGGGGCTCCTACGAGCAGTACTTC.

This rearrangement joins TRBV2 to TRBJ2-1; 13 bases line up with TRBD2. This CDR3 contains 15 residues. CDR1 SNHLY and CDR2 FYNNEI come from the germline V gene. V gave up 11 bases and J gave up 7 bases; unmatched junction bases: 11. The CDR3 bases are TGTGCCGGGGGTAATGGACTAGCGGGAGATAATGAGCAGTTCTTC. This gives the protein CAGGNGLAGDNEQFF.

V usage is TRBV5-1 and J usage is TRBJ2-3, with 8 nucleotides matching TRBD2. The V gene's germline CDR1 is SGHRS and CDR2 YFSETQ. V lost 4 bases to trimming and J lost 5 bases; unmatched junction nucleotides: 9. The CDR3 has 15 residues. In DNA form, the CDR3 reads TGCGCCAGCAGCCTCGGGGGGGACGGAAAAGATACGCAGTATTTT. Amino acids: CASSLGGDGKDTQYF.

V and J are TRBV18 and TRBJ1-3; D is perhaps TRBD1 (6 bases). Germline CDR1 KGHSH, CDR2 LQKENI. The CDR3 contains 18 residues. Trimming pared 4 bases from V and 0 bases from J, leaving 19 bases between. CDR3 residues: CASSRRSDGQFSGNTIYF. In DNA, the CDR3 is TGTGCCAGCTCACGACGGTCGGACGGACAGTTCTCTGGAAACACCATATATTTT.